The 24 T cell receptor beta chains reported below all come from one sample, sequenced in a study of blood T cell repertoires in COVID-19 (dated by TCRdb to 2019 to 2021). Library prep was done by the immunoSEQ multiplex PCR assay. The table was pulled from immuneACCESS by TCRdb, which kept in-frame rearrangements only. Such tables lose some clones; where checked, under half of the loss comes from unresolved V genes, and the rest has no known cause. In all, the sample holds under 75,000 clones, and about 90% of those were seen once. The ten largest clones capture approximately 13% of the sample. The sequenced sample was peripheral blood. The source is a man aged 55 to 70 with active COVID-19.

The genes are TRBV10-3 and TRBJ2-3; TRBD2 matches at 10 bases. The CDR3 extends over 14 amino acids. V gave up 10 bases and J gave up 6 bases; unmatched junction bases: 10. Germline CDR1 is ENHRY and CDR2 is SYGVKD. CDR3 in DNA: TGTGCCACCCGGACTAGCGGATCCCCGGATACGCAGTATTTT. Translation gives CATRTSGSPDTQYF.

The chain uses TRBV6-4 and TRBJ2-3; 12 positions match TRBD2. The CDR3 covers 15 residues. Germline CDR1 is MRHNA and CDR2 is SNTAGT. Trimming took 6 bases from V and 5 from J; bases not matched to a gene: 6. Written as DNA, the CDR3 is TGTGCCAGCAGCAGACTAGCGGGAGTTCAAGATACGCAGTATTTT. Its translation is CASSRLAGVQDTQYF.

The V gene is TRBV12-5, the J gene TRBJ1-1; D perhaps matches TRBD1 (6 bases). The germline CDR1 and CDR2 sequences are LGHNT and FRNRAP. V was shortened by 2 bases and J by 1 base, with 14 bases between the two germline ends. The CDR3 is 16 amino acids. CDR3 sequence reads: CASGLSGGRGNTEAFF. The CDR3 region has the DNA TGTGCTAGTGGTTTGTCGGGGGGGCGAGGGAACACTGAAGCTTTCTTT.

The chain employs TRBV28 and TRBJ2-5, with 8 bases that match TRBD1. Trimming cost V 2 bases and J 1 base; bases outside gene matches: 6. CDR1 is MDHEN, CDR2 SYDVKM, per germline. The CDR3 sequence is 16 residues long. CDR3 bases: TGTGCCAGCAGTTTACACACGGGGACAGGCCAAGAGACCCAGTACTTC. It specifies CASSLHTGTGQETQYF.

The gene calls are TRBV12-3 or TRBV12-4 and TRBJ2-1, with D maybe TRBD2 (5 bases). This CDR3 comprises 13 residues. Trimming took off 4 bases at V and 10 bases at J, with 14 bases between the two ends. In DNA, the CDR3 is TGTGCCAGCAGTTCGGACTTCCTTGGGGAGCAGTTCTTC. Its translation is CASSSDFLGEQFF.

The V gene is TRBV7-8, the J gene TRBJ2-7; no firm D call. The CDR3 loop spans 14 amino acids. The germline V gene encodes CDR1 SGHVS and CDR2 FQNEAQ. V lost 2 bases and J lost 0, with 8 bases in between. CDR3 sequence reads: CASSLRALSYEQYF. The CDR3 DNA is TGTGCCAGCAGCTTACGAGCCCTCTCCTACGAGCAGTACTTC.

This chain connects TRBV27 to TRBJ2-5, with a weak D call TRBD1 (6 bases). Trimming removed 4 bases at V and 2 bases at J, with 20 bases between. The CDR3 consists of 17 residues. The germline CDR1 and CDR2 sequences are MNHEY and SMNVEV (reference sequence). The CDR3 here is CASSSSLDRGRQETQYF. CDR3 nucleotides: TGTGCCAGCAGTTCGAGCTTGGACAGAGGGCGTCAAGAGACCCAGTACTTC.

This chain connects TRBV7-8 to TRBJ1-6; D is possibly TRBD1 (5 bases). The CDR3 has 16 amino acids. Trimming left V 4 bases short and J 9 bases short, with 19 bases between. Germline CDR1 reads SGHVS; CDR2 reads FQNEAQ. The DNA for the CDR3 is TGTGCCAGCAGCTCGAAGGTGGGCCCGGGGGGTTCACCCCTCCACTTT. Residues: CASSSKVGPGGSPLHF. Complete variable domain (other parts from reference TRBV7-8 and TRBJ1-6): GAGVSQSPRYKVAKRGQDVALRCDPISGHVSLFWYQQALGQGPEFLTYFQNEAQLDKSGLPSDRFFAERPEGSVSTLKIQRTQQEDSAVYLCASSSKVGPGGSPLHFGNGTRLTVT.

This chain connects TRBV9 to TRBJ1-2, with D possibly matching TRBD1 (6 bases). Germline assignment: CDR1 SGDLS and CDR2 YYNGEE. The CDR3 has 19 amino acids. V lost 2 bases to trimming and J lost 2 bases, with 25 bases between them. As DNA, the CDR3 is TGTGCCAGCAGCGTCAACCCCTCTGGCCTATCTGGGGGCAACTATGGCTACACCTTC. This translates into CASSVNPSGLSGGNYGYTF.

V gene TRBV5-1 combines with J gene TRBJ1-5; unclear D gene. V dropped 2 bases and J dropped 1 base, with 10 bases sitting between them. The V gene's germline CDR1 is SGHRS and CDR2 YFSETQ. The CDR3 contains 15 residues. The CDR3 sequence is CASSLGGLSNQPQHF. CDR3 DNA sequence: TGCGCCAGCAGCTTAGGAGGGTTGAGCAATCAGCCCCAGCATTTT.

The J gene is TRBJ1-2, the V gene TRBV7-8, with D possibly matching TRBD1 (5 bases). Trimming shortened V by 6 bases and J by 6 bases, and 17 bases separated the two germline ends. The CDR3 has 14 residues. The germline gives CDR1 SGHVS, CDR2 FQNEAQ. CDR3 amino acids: CASSGFRDYHGYTF. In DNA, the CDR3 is TGTGCCAGCAGTGGGTTCAGGGACTACCATGGCTACACCTTC.

The CDR3 reads CSVRDREGKFF. In DNA, the CDR3 is TGCAGCGTAAGGGACAGGGAGGGGAAGTTCTTC. V and J are TRBV29-1 and TRBJ2-1, with 9 nucleotides matching TRBD1. After removal of 6 bases from V and 14 bases from J, the junction contained 8 bases not matched to a gene. CDR1 SQVTM and CDR2 ANQGSEA come from the germline V gene. This CDR3 has 11 amino acids.

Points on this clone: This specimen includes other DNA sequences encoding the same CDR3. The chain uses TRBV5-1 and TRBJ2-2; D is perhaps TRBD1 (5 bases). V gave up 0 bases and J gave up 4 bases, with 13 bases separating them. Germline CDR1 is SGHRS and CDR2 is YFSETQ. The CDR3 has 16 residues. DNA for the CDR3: TGCGCCAGCAGCTTGGAATCAGGGATCGGCACCGGGGAGCTGTTTTTT. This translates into CASSLESGIGTGELFF.

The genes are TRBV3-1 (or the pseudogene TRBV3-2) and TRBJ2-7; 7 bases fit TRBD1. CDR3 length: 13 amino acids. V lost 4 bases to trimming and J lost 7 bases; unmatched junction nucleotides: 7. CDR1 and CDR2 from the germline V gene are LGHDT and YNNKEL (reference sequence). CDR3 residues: CASSLSTGREQYF. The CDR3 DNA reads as TGTGCCAGCAGCCTTTCGACAGGGCGAGAGCAGTACTTC.

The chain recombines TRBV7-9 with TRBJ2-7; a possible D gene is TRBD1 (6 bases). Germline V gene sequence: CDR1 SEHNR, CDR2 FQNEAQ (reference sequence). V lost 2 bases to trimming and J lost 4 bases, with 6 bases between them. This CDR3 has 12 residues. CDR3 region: CASSLRGYEQYF. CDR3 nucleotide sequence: TGTGCCAGCAGCTTAAGGGGGTACGAGCAGTACTTC.

CDR3: CASSQDLLAFNEQFF. DNA for the CDR3: TGCGCCAGCAGCCAAGATCTCCTAGCGTTCAATGAGCAGTTCTTC. The chain couples TRBV4-3 to TRBJ2-1, with D tentatively TRBD2 (6 bases). The germline V gene encodes CDR1 LGHNA and CDR2 YSLEER. V lost 0 bases and J 6 bases, leaving 12 bases between the germline ends. This CDR3 region has 15 residues.

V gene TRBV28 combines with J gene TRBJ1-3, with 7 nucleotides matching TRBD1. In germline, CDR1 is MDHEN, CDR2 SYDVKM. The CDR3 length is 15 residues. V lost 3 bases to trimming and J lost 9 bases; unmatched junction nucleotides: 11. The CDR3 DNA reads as TGTGCCAGCAGTTTGTCGGCAGGGGGACGGAGCACCATATATTTT. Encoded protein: CASSLSAGGRSTIYF.

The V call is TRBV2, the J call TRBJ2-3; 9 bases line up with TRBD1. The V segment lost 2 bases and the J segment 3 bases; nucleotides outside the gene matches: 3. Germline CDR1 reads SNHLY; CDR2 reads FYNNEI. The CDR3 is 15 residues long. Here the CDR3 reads CASSENRGLTDTQYF. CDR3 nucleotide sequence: TGTGCCAGCAGTGAAAACAGGGGGCTGACAGATACGCAGTATTTT.

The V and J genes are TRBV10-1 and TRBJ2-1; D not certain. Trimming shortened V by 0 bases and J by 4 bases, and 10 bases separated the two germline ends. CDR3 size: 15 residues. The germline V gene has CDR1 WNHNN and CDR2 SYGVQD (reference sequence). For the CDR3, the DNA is TGCGCCAGCAGTGAGTCGATAGACAAATACAATGAGCAGTTCTTC. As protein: CASSESIDKYNEQFF.

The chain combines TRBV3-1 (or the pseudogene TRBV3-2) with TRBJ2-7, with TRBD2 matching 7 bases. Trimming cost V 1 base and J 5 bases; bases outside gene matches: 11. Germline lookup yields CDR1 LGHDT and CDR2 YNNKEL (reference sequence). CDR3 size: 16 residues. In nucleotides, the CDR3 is TGTGCCAGCAGCCAAGTAAAGGTCCTCGGGGGGAACGAGCAGTACTTC. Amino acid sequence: CASSQVKVLGGNEQYF.

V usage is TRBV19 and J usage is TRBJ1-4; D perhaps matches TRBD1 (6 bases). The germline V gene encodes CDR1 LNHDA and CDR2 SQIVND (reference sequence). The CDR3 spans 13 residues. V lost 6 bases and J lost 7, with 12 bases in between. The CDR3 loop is CASRQGTGEKLFF. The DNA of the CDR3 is TGTGCCAGTAGACAGGGTACAGGTGAAAAACTGTTTTTT.

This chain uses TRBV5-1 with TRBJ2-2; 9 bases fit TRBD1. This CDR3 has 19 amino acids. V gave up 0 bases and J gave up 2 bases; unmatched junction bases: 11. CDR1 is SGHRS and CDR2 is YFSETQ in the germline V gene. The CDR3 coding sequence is TGCGCCAGCAGCTTGGCTATCCCCGGGACAGGGCCCAACACCGGGGAGCTGTTTTTT. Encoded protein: CASSLAIPGTGPNTGELFF.

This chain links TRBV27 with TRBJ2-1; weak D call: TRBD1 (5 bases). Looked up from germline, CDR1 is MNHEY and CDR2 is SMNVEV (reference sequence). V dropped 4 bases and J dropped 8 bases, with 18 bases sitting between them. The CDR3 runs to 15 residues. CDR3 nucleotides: TGTGCCAGCAGTTCATCACCAGGGAATACCTATGAGCAGTTCTTC. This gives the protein CASSSSPGNTYEQFF.

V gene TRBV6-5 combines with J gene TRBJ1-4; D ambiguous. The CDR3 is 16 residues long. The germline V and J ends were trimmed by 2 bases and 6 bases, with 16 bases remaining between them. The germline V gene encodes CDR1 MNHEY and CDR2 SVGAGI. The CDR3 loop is CASSYGVGERYEKLFF. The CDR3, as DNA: TGTGCCAGCAGTTACGGTGTCGGGGAACGGTATGAAAAACTGTTTTTT.